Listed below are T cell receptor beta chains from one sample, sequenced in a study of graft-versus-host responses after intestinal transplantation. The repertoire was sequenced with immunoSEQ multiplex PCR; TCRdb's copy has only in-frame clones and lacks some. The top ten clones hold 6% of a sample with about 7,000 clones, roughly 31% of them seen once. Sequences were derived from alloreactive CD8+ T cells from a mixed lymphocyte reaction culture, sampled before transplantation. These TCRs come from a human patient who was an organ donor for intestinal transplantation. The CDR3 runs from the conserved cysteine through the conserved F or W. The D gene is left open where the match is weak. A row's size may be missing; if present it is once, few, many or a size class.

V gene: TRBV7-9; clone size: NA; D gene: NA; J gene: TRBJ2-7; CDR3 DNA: TGCGCCAGCAGCCAGGCCAGGGGCCACGAGCAGTACTTC; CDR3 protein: CASSQARGHEQYF
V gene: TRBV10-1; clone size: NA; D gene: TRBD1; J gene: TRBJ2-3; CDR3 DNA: TGCGCCAGCCTCCCGGGGACAGGGTCGGATTTCTGCACAGATACGCAGTATTTT; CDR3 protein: CASLPGTGSDFCTDTQYF
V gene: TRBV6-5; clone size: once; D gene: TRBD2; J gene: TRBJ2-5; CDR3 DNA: TGTGCCAGCAGCCTTAGCGGGGGGGCCTTAGAGACCCAGTACTTC; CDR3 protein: CASSLSGGALETQYF
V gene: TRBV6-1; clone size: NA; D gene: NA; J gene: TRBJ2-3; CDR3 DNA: TGTGCCAGCAGTTCGGGGCGGGGGCTCACAGATACGCAGTATTTT; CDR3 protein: CASSSGRGLTDTQYF
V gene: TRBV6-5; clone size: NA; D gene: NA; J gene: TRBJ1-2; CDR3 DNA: TGTGCCAGCAGTGGTACAGAGGAGTATACCGATGGCTACACCTTC; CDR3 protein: CASSGTEEYTDGYTF
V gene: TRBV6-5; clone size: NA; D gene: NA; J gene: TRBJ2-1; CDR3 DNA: TGTGCCAGCAGTTACTCCACTACGGAGCAGTTCTTC; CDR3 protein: CASSYSTTEQFF
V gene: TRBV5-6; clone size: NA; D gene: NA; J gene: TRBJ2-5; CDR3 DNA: TGTGCCAGCAGCTTGGTTTGGGCCGGGGTGTACCAAGAGACCCAGTACTTC; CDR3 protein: CASSLVWAGVYQETQYF
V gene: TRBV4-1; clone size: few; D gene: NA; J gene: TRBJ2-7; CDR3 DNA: TGCGCCAGCAGCGTGGGGGTTGGGAGCGAGCAGTACTTC; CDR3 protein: CASSVGVGSEQYF
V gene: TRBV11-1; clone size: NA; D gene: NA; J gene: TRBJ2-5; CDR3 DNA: TGTGCCAGCAGCTTAACCTACGAGACCCAGTACTTC; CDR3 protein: CASSLTYETQYF
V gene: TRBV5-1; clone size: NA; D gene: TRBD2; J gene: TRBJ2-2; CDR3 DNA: TGCGCCAGCAGCTCCCGCGGGGGGGCGGGCACCGGGGAGCTGTTTTTT; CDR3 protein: CASSSRGGAGTGELFF
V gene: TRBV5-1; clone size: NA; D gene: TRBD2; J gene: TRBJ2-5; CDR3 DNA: TGCGCCAGCAGCTTGGCCCTACTAGCGGGGGGGAGGAAGACCCAGTACTTC; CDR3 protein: CASSLALLAGGRKTQYF
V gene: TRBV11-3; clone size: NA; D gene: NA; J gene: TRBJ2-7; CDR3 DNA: TGTGCCAGCAGCCGAATTGGACAGACCTACGAGCAGTACTTC; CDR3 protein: CASSRIGQTYEQYF
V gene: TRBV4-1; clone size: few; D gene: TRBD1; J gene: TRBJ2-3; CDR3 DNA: TGCGCCAGCAGCCTCCCGGGGACAGGGGGCAAAGATACGCAGTATTTT; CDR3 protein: CASSLPGTGGKDTQYF
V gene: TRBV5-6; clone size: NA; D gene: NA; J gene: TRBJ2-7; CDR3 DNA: TGTGCCAGCAGCTTGGATTCTGGGACGGTCTCCTACGAGCAGTACTTC; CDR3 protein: CASSLDSGTVSYEQYF
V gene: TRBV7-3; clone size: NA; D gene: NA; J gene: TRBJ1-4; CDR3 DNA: TGTGCCAGCAGCTTATACGCGATTGCAACTAATGAAAAACTGTTTTTT; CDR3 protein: CASSLYAIATNEKLFF
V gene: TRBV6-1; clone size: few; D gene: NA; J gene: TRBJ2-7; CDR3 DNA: TGTGCCAGCAGTTATAGCGACCCTCTCTACGAGCAGTACTTC; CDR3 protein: CASSYSDPLYEQYF
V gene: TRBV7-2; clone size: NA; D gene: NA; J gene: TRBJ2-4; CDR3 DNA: TGTGCCAGCAGGCCGGGTCTGGCAAGGGGCAAAAACATTCAGTACTTC; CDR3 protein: CASRPGLARGKNIQYF
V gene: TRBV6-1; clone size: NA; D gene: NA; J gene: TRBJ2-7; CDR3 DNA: TGTGCCAGCACTGTTAGGACGATCAACGAGCAGTACTTC; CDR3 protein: CASTVRTINEQYF
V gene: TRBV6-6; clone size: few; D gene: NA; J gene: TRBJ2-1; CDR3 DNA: TGTGCCGCCGGGCCCGGGACGGGTTACAATGAGCAGTTCTTC; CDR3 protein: CAAGPGTGYNEQFF
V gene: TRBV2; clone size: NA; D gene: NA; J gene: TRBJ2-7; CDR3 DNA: TGTGCCAGCAGTGAAAGTCCGAGACAGAACACCTACGAGCAGTACTTC; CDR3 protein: CASSESPRQNTYEQYF
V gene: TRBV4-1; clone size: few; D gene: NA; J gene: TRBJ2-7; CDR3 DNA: TGTGCCAGCAGCCAACCGGGACTGCCCCCTTTGGTGCAGTACTTC; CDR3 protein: CASSQPGLPPLVQYF
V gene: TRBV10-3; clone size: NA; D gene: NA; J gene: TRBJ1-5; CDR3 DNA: TGTGCCATCAGTGACACAGTAAATCAGCCCCAGCATTTT; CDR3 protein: CAISDTVNQPQHF
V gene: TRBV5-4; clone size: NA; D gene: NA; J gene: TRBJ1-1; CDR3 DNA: TGCGCCAGCAGCTTTGGACAGATGAACACTGAAGCTTTCTTT; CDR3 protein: CASSFGQMNTEAFF
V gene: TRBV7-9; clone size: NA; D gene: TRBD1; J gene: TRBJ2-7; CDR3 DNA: TGTGCCAGCAGCTTAAGACAGGGGTACTACGAGCAGTACTTC; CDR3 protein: CASSLRQGYYEQYF
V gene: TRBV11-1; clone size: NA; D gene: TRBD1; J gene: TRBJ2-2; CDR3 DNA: TGTGCCAGCAGCGGACAGGACACCGGGGAGCTGTTTTTT; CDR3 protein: CASSGQDTGELFF
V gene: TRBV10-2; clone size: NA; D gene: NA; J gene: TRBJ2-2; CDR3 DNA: TGCGCCAGCAGTGTTTGGAATTTT; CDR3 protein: CASSVWNF
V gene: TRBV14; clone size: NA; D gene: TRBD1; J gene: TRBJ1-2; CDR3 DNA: TGTGCCAGCAGCCCGAGGACAGGGCTCTATGGCTACACCTTC; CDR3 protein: CASSPRTGLYGYTF
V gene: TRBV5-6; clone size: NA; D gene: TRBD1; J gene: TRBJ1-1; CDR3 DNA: TGTGCCAGCAGCTTTCCACCCCGGACAGGAGAGAACACTGAAGCTTTCTTT; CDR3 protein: CASSFPPRTGENTEAFF
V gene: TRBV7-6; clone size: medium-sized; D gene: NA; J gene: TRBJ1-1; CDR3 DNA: TGTGCCAGCAGCCCCCACGAGGGAATGAACACTGAAGCTTTCTTT; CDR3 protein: CASSPHEGMNTEAFF
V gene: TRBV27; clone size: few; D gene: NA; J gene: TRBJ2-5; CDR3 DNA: TGTGCCAGCAGTCCTCTTCAGACTACCCGTGTGGAGACCCAGTACTTC; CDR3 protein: CASSPLQTTRVETQYF
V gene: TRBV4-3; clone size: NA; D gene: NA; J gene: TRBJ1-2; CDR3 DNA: TGCGCCAGCAGCCAAGTAGGCTCAGGGGCCTATGGCTACACCTTC; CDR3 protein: CASSQVGSGAYGYTF
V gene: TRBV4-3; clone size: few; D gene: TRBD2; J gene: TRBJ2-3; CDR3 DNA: TGCGCCAGCAGCCCAGGTCCGGCGGGGGAGGAGGATACGCAGTATTTT; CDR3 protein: CASSPGPAGEEDTQYF
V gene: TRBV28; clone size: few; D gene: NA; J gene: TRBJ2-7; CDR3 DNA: TGTGCCAGCAGTCCCATGGACCACTTACCGCAGGGAGCCTACGAGCAGTACTTC; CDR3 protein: CASSPMDHLPQGAYEQYF
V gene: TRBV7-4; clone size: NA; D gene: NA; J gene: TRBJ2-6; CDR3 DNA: TGTGCCCGAGGCGGGGGCCAAAGCTCTGGGGCCAACGTCCTGACTTTC; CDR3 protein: CARGGGQSSGANVLTF
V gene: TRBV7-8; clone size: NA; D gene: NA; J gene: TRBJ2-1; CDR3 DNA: TGTGCCAGCAGCTTCGGAACATACAGCTCCTACAATGAGCAGTTCTTC; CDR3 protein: CASSFGTYSSYNEQFF
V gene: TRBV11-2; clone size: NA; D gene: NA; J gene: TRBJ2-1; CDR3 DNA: TGTGCCAGCAGCTTTGAGGTCTCCTACAATGAGCAGTTCTTC; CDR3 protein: CASSFEVSYNEQFF
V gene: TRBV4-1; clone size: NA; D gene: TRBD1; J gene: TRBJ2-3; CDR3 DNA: TGCGCCAGCAGCCCCTCACCTCAGGGGGCAGATACGCAGTATTTT; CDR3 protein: CASSPSPQGADTQYF
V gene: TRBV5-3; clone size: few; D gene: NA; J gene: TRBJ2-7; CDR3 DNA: TGTGCCAGCAGTCCCGGGTCCCCTTCCTACGAGCAGTACTTC; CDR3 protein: CASSPGSPSYEQYF
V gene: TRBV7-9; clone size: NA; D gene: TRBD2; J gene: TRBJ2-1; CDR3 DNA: TGTGCCAGCAGCTTTTCGGGGGGGCCCCCCTACAATGAGCAGTTCTTC; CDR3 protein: CASSFSGGPPYNEQFF
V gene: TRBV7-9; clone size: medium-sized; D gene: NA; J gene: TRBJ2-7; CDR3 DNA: TGTGCCAGCAGCTTAGTTGGGGGAATAGGCGACGAGCAGTACTTC; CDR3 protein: CASSLVGGIGDEQYF
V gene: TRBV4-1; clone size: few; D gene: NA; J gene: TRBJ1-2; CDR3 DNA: TGCGCCAGCAGCCTCATATACTGGGGTTATGGCTACACCTTC; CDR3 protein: CASSLIYWGYGYTF
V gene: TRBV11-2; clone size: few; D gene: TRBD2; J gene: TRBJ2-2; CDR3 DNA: TGTGCCAGCAGCCAAGCCCGGGGGGAAACAGAGCTGTTTTTT; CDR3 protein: CASSQARGETELFF
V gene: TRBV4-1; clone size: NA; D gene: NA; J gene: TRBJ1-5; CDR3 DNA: TGCGCCAGCAGCCAAGGGGGCAATCAGCCCCAGCATTTT; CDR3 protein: CASSQGGNQPQHF
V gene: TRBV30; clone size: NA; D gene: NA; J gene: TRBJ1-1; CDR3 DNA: TGTGCCTGGAGTGTTCAGGATAACACTGAAGCTTTCTTT; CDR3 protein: CAWSVQDNTEAFF
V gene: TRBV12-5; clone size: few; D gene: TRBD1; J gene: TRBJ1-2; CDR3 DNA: TGTGCTAGTGGTCCCTGGACAGGATTGGGATCTAACTATGGCTACACCTTC; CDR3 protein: CASGPWTGLGSNYGYTF
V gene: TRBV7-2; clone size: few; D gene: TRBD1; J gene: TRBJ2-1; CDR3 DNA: TGTGCCAGCAGCACCCGGGACAGGGGTTCCTACAATGAGCAGTTCTTC; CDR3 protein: CASSTRDRGSYNEQFF
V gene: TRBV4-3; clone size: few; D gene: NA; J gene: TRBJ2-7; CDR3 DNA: TGCGCCAGCAGCCAAGGGGGAAGAATCTACGAGCAGTACTTC; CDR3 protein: CASSQGGRIYEQYF
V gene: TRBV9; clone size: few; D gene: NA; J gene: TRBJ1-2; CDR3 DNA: TGTGCCAGCAGCCTCTCCCCTTACTATGGCTACACCTTC; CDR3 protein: CASSLSPYYGYTF
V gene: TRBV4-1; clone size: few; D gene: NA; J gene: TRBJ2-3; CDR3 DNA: TGCGCCAGCAGCCAAGAAAGAATAATGTGGGCGCCAGGTGATACGCAGTATTTT; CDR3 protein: CASSQERIMWAPGDTQYF
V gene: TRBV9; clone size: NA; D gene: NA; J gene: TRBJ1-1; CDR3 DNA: TGTGCCAGCAGCGGCCAACACTTAGGACCGAATACTTTGAACACTGAAGCTTTCTTT; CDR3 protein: CASSGQHLGPNTLNTEAFF
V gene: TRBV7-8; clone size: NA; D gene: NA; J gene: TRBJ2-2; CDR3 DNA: TGTGCCAGCAGCTTAGGCGGCACCGGGGAGCTGTTTTTT; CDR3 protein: CASSLGGTGELFF
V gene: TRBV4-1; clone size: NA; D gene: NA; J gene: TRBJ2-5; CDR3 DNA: TGCGCCAGCAGCCTAGGGACCCAAGAGACCCAGTACTTC; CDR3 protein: CASSLGTQETQYF
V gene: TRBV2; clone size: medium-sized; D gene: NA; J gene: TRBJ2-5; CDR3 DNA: TGTGCCAGCAACGAACCCCAAGAGACCCAGTACTTC; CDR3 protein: CASNEPQETQYF
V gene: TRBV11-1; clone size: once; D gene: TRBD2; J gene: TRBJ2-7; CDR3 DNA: TGTGCCAGCAGCTTCCGGACTAGCGGGGGCGACTACGAGCAGTACTTC; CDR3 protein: CASSFRTSGGDYEQYF
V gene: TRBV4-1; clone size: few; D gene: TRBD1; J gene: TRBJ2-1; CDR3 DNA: TGCGCCAGCAGCCAATACGGACAGGGTGGTGAGCAGTTCTTC; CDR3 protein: CASSQYGQGGEQFF
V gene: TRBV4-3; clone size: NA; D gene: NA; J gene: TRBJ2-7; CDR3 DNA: TGCGCCAGCAGCCACCGAGGGGGGGGGAGCTCCTACGAGCAGTACTTC; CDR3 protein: CASSHRGGGSSYEQYF
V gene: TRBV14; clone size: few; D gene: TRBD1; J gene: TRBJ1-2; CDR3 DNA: TGTGCCAGCAGCCAAGTCTGGGGGGACAGGCTCTATGGCTACACCTTC; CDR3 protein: CASSQVWGDRLYGYTF